These 5 T cell receptor beta chains share one sample of origin, sequenced in a study of T cells after yellow fever vaccination. TCRdb redid the calling of the 5' RACE reads with MiXCR, one entry per CDR3 protein. The sample contains 500,000 to 650,000 distinct CDR3 sequences, about a sixth of which appear only once. The source material was PBMCs, sampled about 5 days after the first yellow fever vaccination. Receptors were obtained from a man younger than 35 who received the YFV17D yellow fever vaccine.

The sample holds a few counts of this clonotype. This CDR3 is CASSYGPGGRNEQFF. CDR3 DNA sequence: TGTGCCAGCAGTTACGGACCGGGGGGGCGGAATGAGCAGTTCTTC. The chain is built from TRBV6-2 or TRBV6-3 and TRBJ2-1; 8 nucleotides align to TRBD2. Germline V gives CDR1 MNHEY, CDR2 SVGEGT. This CDR3 spans 15 amino acids. After removal of 2 bases from V and 7 bases from J, the junction contained 7 bases not matched to a gene.

In this sample, this clonotype turned up once. This sequence joins TRBV9 and TRBJ2-7; 9 bases line up with TRBD1. The CDR3 consists of 11 residues. Trimming removed 6 bases from V and 10 bases from J; junction bases left unmatched: 5. Germline V CDR1 and CDR2: SGDLS, YYNGEE. As DNA, the CDR3 is TGTGCCAGCAAGGGACAGGGACTTCAGTACGTC. Protein product: CASKGQGLQYV.

The J gene is TRBJ1-3, the V gene TRBV7-2; D is perhaps TRBD1 (5 bases). The ends were cut back, 8 bases at V and 11 bases at J, with 19 bases in the middle. The CDR3 has 13 residues. Germline CDR1 reads SGHTA; CDR2 reads FQGNSA. The DNA for the CDR3 is TGTGCCAGCGTACAGGTGGAAGGGGCGCCCATATATTTT. Protein: CASVQVEGAPIYF.

This clonotype has only a few counts. This chain uses TRBV5-6 with TRBJ1-5; 7 bases fit TRBD1. With V trimmed by 1 base and J by 5 bases, 9 bases remained unmatched. This CDR3 comprises 16 residues. Per germline, CDR1 SGHDT and CDR2 YYEEEE. The CDR3 region is CASSLNSGTVYQPQHF. For the CDR3, the DNA is TGTGCCAGCAGCTTGAACTCCGGGACAGTTTATCAGCCCCAGCATTTT.

This clonotype was counted ten times or more. The J gene is TRBJ2-3, the V gene TRBV5-4; 11 nucleotides match TRBD2. Germline CDR1 is SGHNT and CDR2 is YYREEE (reference sequence). The CDR3 covers 16 residues. V trimming: 5 bases; J trimming: 4 bases; junction bases outside the gene matches: 9. The CDR3 DNA follows: TGTGCCAGCAGTAGTTCCGGGACTAGCGGCTCAGATACGCAGTATTTT. Protein: CASSSSGTSGSDTQYF.